The clone carrying this T cell receptor (beta chain) was detected only a few times. What it binds is not known. The germline V and J ends were trimmed by 1 base and 5 bases, with 16 bases remaining between them. The CDR3 consists of 16 residues. CDR1 and CDR2 from the germline V gene are LGHDT and YNNKEL (reference sequence). Template switching by 5'RACE produced TCR cDNA, adding a universal primer site and UMIs. TCRdb re-analysed the 5' RACE reads in MiXCR, keeping a single row per CDR3 protein. The profile shows 620,000 or so distinct CDR3 sequences, around 17% of them singletons. The sample comes from a study of T cells after yellow fever vaccination. The overall study: Some fractions had low cell numbers, and these were prepared with SMART-Seq v4 Ultra Low Input. Study results and caveats: Weaker, the secondary response had a peak occurring faster, on day 5 versus 15. At around 95% for CD4 and about 88% for CD8, most primary-vaccination clones showed up again after the booster.

The clonotype was recovered from a man between 18 and 29 years old who received the YFV17D yellow fever vaccine. Sequenced material: PBMCs, taken less than 6 days after the first yellow fever vaccination. J is TRBJ2-3 and V is TRBV3-1; D is tentatively TRBD1 or TRBD2 (6 bases each). CDR3: CASSQGEGGREDTQYF. The CDR3 coding sequence is TGTGCCAGCAGCCAAGGCGAGGGGGGCCGGGAAGATACGCAGTATTTT.